The 23 T cell receptor beta chains reported below all come from one sample, sequenced in a study of blood T cell repertoires in COVID-19 (dated by TCRdb to about 2020). Libraries were constructed by the immunoSEQ multiplex PCR assay. The clones in this table, taken by TCRdb from immuneACCESS, are in-frame only. Not every clone is retained; where verified, under half of the shortfall comes from an unresolved V gene, and the cause of the rest is unknown. The sample table lists 150,000 to 200,000 clones, about 76% of them with a count of one. The ten most abundant clones make up roughly 8.7% of the sample. Material: peripheral blood. Every receptor here comes from a woman aged 45 to 65 with active or convalescent COVID-19.

This sequence joins TRBV3-1 (or the pseudogene TRBV3-2) and TRBJ1-5; no clear D. CDR3 length equals 13 residues. Germline V gene lookup returns CDR1 LGHDT and CDR2 YNNKEL (reference sequence). The V end was cut by 4 bases, the J end by 5 bases, with 9 bases between. CDR3 coding DNA: TGTGCCAGCAGCCGCCGCGCGGATCAGCCCCAGCATTTT. Its protein product is CASSRRADQPQHF.

V gene TRBV15 combines with J gene TRBJ1-3; a weak D match, TRBD1 (5 bases). The CDR3 runs to 15 residues. Per the germline V gene, CDR1 is LNHNV and CDR2 is YYDKDF (reference sequence). The V end was cut by 0 bases, the J end by 5 bases, with 11 bases between. The CDR3 loop is CATSRDLQVRNTIYF. CDR3 DNA sequence: TGTGCCACCAGCAGAGATCTACAGGTTAGAAACACCATATATTTT.

The chain is built from TRBV4-1 and TRBJ1-1; 9 bases match TRBD1. Germline CDR1 reads MGHRA; CDR2 reads YSYEKL. There are 17 residues in the CDR3. The V segment lost 8 bases and the J segment 1 base; nucleotides outside the gene matches: 14. CDR3 in amino acids: CASAPTSQGATNTEAFF. The CDR3 region has the DNA TGCGCCAGCGCCCCTACGTCACAGGGGGCGACGAACACTGAAGCTTTCTTT.

The chain combines TRBV6-5 with TRBJ1-1, with D hard to call. Germline CDR1 is MNHEY and CDR2 is SVGAGI. The CDR3 extends over 12 amino acids. Trimming shortened V by 10 bases and J by 1 base, and 10 bases separated the two germline ends. The CDR3 reads CATRRGNTEAFF. The CDR3 DNA reads as TGTGCCACGAGGCGGGGGAACACTGAAGCTTTCTTT.

The J gene is TRBJ1-1, the V gene TRBV20-1; maybe TRBD1 (6 bases). Germline V gene sequence: CDR1 DFQATT, CDR2 SNEGSKA (reference sequence). Trimming took 3 bases from V and 4 from J, leaving 18 bases between them. The CDR3 runs to 15 residues. This CDR3 is CSASSSLGGATEAFF. The CDR3 coding sequence is TGCAGTGCTAGTTCCTCTTTAGGGGGGGCCACTGAAGCTTTCTTT.

The J gene is TRBJ2-5, the V gene TRBV5-1; 8 bases are shared with TRBD2. The CDR3 contains 15 residues. Germline lookup yields CDR1 SGHRS and CDR2 YFSETQ. V was clipped by 4 bases and J by 2 bases; unmatched bases: 7. The CDR3: CASSPRTSRQETQYF. CDR3 nucleotide sequence: TGCGCCAGCAGCCCCCGGACTAGCAGGCAAGAGACCCAGTACTTC.

This clone has just one count. CDR3 nucleotide sequence: TGTGCCAGCAGTCGACTGAGCACAGATACGCAGTATTTT. Encoded protein: CASSRLSTDTQYF. This rearrangement joins TRBV25-1 to TRBJ2-3; no clear D gene. Per germline, CDR1 MGHDK and CDR2 SYGVNS. The CDR3 is made up of 13 amino acids. V dropped 5 bases and J dropped 0 bases, with 6 bases sitting between them.

V is TRBV19 and J is TRBJ1-2, with D maybe TRBD1 (6 bases). The V gene's germline CDR1 is LNHDA and CDR2 SQIVND (reference sequence). This CDR3 has 15 amino acids. The ends were cut back, 1 base at V and 8 bases at J, with 17 bases in the middle. This chain's CDR3 is CASSIGRDQGPGYTF. The CDR3 nucleotides are TGTGCCAGTAGTATAGGCCGCGACCAGGGGCCCGGCTACACCTTC.

V usage is TRBV9 and J usage is TRBJ2-7; 10 nucleotides align to TRBD2. The CDR3 has 15 residues. V lost 2 bases and J lost 4; bases outside the gene matches: 6. Germline assignment: CDR1 SGDLS and CDR2 YYNGEE. The CDR3 sequence: CASSVGPSGGYEQYF. The CDR3 DNA is TGTGCCAGCAGCGTGGGGCCTAGCGGGGGTTACGAGCAGTACTTC.

The chain carries TRBV2 and TRBJ1-1; D remains unclear. This CDR3 has 13 amino acids. The V and J ends lost 2 bases and 3 bases respectively, with 7 bases between them. Germline V gene data show CDR1 as SNHLY and CDR2 as FYNNEI. The CDR3 is CASSEQADTEAFF. The CDR3, as DNA: TGTGCCAGCAGTGAACAGGCCGACACTGAAGCTTTCTTT.

This chain joins TRBV12-3 or TRBV12-4 and TRBJ1-5; D remains ambiguous. V was clipped by 5 bases and J by 3 bases, with 8 bases between them. The CDR3 has 13 amino acids. CDR3 protein: CASSRGVNQPQHF. The CDR3 DNA reads TGTGCCAGCAGTCGGGGTGTCAATCAGCCCCAGCATTTT.

This clone was picked up a small number of times. The chain has TRBV6-6 and TRBJ1-6; 7 positions match TRBD1. The V gene end was trimmed by 4 bases and the J gene end by 5 bases; junction bases not matched to a gene: 2. Germline CDR1 MNHNY, CDR2 SVGAGI (reference sequence). The CDR3 covers 14 residues. The CDR3 DNA reads as TGTGCCAGCAGTTCTACAGGGGATAATTCACCCCTCCACTTT. Residues: CASSSTGDNSPLHF.

This clone was counted between two and nine times. J is TRBJ1-5 and V is TRBV28; 11 bases line up with TRBD1. From germline, CDR1 is MDHEN and CDR2 SYDVKM. The CDR3 loop spans 15 amino acids. Trimming took 4 bases from V and 5 from J; bases not matched to a gene: 4. DNA of the CDR3: TGTGCCAGCAGTTCGGGACAGGGGGTCCATCAGCCCCAGCATTTT. Its translation: CASSSGQGVHQPQHF.

The V and J genes are TRBV5-1 and TRBJ1-5; D unclear. The CDR3 contains 13 residues. V lost 3 bases, J lost 0 bases, and 4 bases lay in between. From germline, CDR1 is SGHRS and CDR2 YFSETQ. CDR3 nucleotide sequence: TGCGCCAGCAGCTCGTATAGCAATCAGCCCCAGCATTTT. This gives the protein CASSSYSNQPQHF.

This clone appeared once. The chain recombines TRBV11-3 with TRBJ2-3, with a weak D call TRBD1 (5 bases). The germline V gene has CDR1 SGHNT and CDR2 YENEEA. This CDR3 spans 13 amino acids. Trimming took off 4 bases at V and 1 base at J, with 6 bases between the two ends. The CDR3 region is CASSSRGTDTQYF. The CDR3 coding sequence is TGTGCCAGCAGCTCCAGGGGCACAGATACGCAGTATTTT.

A remark on this clone: Other nucleotide sequences in the sample specify the same CDR3. The chain links TRBV12-3 or TRBV12-4 to TRBJ1-2; 8 bases line up with TRBD1. V was pared by 6 bases and J by 4 bases, with 4 bases of the junction left unmatched. The length of the CDR3 is 13 residues. In DNA form, the CDR3 reads TGTGCCAGCAGCCCCGACAGGGGCTATGGCTACACCTTC. Translated, it gives CASSPDRGYGYTF.

This clone was seen only a few times. Here the CDR3 DNA reads TGCGCCAGCAGCTTGTGGGGGGAGAACACTGAAGCTTTCTTT. Translation: CASSLWGENTEAFF. The chain couples TRBV5-1 to TRBJ1-1, with a possible D match to TRBD1 (5 bases). Looked up from germline, CDR1 is SGHRS and CDR2 is YFSETQ. The CDR3 consists of 14 residues. The V end was cut by 1 base, the J end by 1 base, with 8 bases between.

The chain combines TRBV5-6 with TRBJ2-4, with TRBD1 as a possible D gene (6 bases). The CDR3 spans 16 residues. The germline V and J ends were trimmed by 4 bases and 0 bases, with 14 bases remaining between them. From germline, CDR1 is SGHDT and CDR2 YYEEEE. The CDR3, as DNA: TGTGCCAGCAGCGTGGGGGCTCTACTAGCCAAAAACATTCAGTACTTC. It codes for CASSVGALLAKNIQYF.

The rearrangement uses TRBV27 and TRBJ1-6; TRBD1 aligns across 7 bases. The CDR3 loop spans 13 amino acids. The germline CDR1 and CDR2 sequences are MNHEY and SMNVEV (reference sequence). V trimming: 10 bases; J trimming: 10 bases; junction bases outside the gene matches: 10. In DNA, the CDR3 is TGTGCCACCAGGGGGGGGATGGAATCACCCCTCCACTTT. As protein: CATRGGMESPLHF.

As to this clone: At the DNA level, this CDR3 is encoded by other sequences in the same sample as well. The CDR3 DNA follows: TGTGCCAGCAGCCAAGGAACTGTTAACTATGGCTACACCTTC. Its protein product is CASSQGTVNYGYTF. The genes are TRBV3-1 (or the pseudogene TRBV3-2) and TRBJ1-2, with D uncertain. This CDR3 spans 14 amino acids. The germline V and J ends were trimmed by 1 base and 1 base, with 7 bases remaining between them. Per the germline V gene, CDR1 is LGHDT and CDR2 is YNNKEL (reference sequence).

V is TRBV28 and J is TRBJ1-1, with 8 nucleotides matching TRBD1. Germline CDR1 reads MDHEN; CDR2 reads SYDVKM. J was trimmed by 2 bases and V by 7 bases; bases with no gene match: 6. The CDR3 is made up of 14 amino acids. The DNA of the CDR3 is TGTGCCAGCATTCCGGGACAGGTTAACACTGAAGCTTTCTTT. Its translation is CASIPGQVNTEAFF.

The J gene is TRBJ2-3, the V gene TRBV4-3; 7 nucleotides line up with TRBD2. CDR1 is LGHNA and CDR2 is YSLEER in the germline V gene. The CDR3 contains 14 residues. The trim removed 4 bases at V and 0 bases at J, leaving 1 base unmatched. CDR3 region: CASSPGGSTDTQYF. The CDR3 region has the DNA TGCGCCAGCAGCCCCGGGGGGAGCACAGATACGCAGTATTTT.

This clone was counted between two and nine times. The gene calls are TRBV30 and TRBJ2-2, with D perhaps given as TRBD1 or TRBD2 (7 bases each). V was cut by 5 bases and J by 4 bases, with 14 bases left in between. This CDR3 has 14 residues. CDR1 and CDR2 from the germline V gene are GTSNPN and SVGIG (reference sequence). CDR3 nucleotides: TGTGCCTGGGGGGGGGACAGCTTCACCGGGGAGCTGTTTTTT. Translated, it gives CAWGGDSFTGELFF.